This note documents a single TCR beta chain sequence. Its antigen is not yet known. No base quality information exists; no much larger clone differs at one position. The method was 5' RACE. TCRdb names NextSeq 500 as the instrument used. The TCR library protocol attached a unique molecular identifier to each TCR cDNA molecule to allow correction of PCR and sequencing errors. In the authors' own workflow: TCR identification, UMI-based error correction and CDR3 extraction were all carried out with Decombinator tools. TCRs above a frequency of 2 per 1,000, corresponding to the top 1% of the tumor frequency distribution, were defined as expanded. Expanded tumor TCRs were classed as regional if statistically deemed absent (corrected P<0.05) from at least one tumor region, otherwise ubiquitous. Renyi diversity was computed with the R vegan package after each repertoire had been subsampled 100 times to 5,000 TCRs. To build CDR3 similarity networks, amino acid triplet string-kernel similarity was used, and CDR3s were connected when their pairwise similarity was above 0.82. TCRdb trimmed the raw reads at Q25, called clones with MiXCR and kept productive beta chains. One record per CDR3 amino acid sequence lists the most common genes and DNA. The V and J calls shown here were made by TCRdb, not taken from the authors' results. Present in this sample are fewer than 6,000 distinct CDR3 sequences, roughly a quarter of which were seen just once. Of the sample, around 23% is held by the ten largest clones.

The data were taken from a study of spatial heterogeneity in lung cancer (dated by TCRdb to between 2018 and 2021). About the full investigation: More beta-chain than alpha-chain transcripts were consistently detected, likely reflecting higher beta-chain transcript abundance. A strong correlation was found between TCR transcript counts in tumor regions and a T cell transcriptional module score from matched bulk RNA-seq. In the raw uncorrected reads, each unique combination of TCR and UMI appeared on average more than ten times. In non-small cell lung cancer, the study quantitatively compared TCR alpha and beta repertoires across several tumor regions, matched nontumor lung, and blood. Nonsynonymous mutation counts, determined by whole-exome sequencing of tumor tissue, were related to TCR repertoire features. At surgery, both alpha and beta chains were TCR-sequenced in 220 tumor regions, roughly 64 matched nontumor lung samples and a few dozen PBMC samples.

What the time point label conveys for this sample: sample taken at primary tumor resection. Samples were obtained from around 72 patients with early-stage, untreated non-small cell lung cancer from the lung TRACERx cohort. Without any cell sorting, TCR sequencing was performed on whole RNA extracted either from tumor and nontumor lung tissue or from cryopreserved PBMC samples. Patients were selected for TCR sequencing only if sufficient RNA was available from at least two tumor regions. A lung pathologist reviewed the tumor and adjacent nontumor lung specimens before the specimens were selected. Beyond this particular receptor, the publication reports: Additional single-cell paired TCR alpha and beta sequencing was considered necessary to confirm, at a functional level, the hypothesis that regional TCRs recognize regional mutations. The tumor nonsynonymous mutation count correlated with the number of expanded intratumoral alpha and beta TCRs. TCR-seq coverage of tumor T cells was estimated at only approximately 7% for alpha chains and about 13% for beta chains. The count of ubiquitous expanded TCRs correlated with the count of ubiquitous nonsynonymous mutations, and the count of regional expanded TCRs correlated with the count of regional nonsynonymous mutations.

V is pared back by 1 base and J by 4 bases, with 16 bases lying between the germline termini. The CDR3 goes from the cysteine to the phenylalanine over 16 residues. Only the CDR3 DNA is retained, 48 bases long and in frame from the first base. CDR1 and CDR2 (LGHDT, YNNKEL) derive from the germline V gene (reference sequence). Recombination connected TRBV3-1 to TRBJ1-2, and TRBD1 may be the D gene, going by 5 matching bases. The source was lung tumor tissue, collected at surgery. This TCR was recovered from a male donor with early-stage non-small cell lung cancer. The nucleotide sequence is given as TGTGCCAGCAGCCAAGGAGGGACTACCTTATTCTATGGCTACACCTTC. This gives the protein CASSQGGTTLFYGYTF.